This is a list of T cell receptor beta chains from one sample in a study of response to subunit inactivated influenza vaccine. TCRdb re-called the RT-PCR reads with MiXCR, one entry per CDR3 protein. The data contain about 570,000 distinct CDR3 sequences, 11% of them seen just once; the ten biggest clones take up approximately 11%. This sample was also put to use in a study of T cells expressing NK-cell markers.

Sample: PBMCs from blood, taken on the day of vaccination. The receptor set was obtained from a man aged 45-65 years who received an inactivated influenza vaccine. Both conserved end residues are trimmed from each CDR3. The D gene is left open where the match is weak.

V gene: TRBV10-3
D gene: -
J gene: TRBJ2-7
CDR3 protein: AISALAGKNYEQY

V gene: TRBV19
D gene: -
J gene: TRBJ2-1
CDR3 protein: ASSPRSTLNEQF

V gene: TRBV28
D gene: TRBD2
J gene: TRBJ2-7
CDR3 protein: ASTNSAGATHEQY

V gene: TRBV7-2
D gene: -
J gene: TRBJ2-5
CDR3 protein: ASSLSGGTQY

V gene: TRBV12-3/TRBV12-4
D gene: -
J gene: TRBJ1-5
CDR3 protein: ASSFMPGTQPQH

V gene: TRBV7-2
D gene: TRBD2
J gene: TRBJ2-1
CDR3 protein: ASGTSGWNEQF

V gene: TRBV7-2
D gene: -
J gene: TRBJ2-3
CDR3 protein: ASSLSITDTQY

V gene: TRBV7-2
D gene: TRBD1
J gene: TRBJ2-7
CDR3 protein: ASSTQGVVSYEQY

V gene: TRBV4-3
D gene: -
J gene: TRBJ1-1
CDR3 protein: ASSQEDRRDTEAF

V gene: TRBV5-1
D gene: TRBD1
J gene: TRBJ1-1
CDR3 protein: ASSLLKPTGQGPNTEAF

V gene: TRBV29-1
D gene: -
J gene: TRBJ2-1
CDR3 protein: SVDRESSGFMDEQF

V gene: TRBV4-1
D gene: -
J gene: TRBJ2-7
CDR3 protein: ASSQDPSFSYEQY

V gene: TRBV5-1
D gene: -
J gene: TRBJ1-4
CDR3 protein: ASSKQGATNEKLF

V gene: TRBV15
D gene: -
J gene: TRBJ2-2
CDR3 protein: ATSLRQNTGELFF

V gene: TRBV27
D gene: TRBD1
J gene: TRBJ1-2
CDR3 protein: ASGAQGANGYT

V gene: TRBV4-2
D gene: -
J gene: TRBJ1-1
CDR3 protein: ASSQEEGRLNTEAF

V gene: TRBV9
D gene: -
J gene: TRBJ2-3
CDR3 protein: ASSPEGDDTQY